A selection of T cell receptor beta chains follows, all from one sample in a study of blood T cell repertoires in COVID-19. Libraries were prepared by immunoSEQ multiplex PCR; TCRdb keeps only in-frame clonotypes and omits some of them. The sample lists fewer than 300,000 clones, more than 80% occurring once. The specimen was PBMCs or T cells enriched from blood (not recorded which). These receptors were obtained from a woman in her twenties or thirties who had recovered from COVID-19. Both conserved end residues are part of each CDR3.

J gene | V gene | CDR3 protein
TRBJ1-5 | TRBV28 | CASTRGYRGPEQNQPQHF
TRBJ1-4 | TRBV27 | CASKEGRTATNEKLFF
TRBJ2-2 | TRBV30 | CAWSSDRVDTGELFF
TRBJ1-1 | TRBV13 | CASSSPSRVTEAFF
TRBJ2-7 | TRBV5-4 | CASRQSGTSEQYF
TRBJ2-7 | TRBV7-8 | CASSFQATSYEQYF
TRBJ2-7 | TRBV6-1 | CASSEDSTYEQYF
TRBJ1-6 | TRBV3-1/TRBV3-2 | CASRDRDREQSPLHF
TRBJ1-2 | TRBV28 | CASSFSPNYGYTF
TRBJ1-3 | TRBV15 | CATSRTQTGSGNTIYF
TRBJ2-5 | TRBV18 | CASSPTSRPETQYF
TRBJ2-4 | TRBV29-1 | CSVEQGYF
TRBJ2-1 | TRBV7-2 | CASSLASGRTEQFF
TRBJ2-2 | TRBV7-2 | CASSFLLAGGIEELFF
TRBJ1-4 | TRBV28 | CASSLRQAVGEKLFF
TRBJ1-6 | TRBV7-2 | CANTDRVHNSPLHF
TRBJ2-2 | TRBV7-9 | CASSLAPGEGTGNTGELFF